These 21 T cell receptor beta chains came from one sample sequenced in a study of shared clonotypes between healthy human individuals. Sequenced by immunoSEQ multiplex PCR; TCRdb stores in-frame clones only, minus some. The sample has more than 2 million clones, approximately 94% seen once. Naive-designated CD8 cells lacked CD45RO, were positively enriched for CCR7, and omitted terminally differentiated effector memory CD45RA+ cells. Sample: naive CD8+ T cells sorted from blood. Every receptor here comes from a man aged 18 to 30 in good health.

V usage is TRBV13 and J usage is TRBJ2-3; D remains unclear. Trimming removed 1 base at V and 3 bases at J, with 5 bases between. The CDR3 is made up of 13 amino acids. Germline loops: CDR1 PRHDT, CDR2 FYEKMQ (reference sequence). CDR3 DNA: TGTGCCAGCAGCTTAGCGGAGACAGATACGCAGTATTTT. Its translation: CASSLAETDTQYF. Together with reference TRBV13 and TRBJ2-3, the CDR3 gives the full variable domain: AAGVIQSPRHLIKEKRETATLKCYPIPRHDTVYWYQQGPGQDPQFLISFYEKMQSDKGSIPDRFSAQQFSDYHSELNMSSLELGDSALYFCASSLAETDTQYFGPGTRLTVL.

V is TRBV5-1 and J is TRBJ2-1, with D possibly matching TRBD2 (5 bases). CDR3 size: 15 residues. Germline V lookup: CDR1 SGHRS, CDR2 YFSETQ. The V end lost 3 bases, the J end lost 2 bases, and 12 bases lay between the germline ends. The chain's CDR3 is CASSSETNPYNEQFF. In DNA form, the CDR3 reads TGCGCCAGCAGCTCTGAGACTAATCCCTACAATGAGCAGTTCTTC.

The chain has TRBV7-8 and TRBJ1-5, with TRBD1 as a possible D gene (5 bases). The length of the CDR3 is 15 residues. Trimming took 4 bases from V and 6 from J, leaving 16 bases between them. Germline V gene sequence: CDR1 SGHVS, CDR2 FQNEAQ. CDR3 residues: CASSSDKTVGQPQHF. CDR3 DNA: TGTGCCAGCAGCTCAGATAAGACAGTCGGTCAGCCCCAGCATTTT.

The chain joins TRBV25-1 to TRBJ2-7, with D perhaps TRBD1 (6 bases). The CDR3 is 15 amino acids. The V end lost 2 bases, the J end lost 2 bases, and 13 bases lay between the germline ends. CDR1 MGHDK and CDR2 SYGVNS come from the germline V gene. CDR3 sequence: CASSEEMGTPYEQYF. CDR3 bases: TGTGCCAGCAGTGAAGAAATGGGGACACCCTACGAGCAGTACTTC.

The chain is built from TRBV6-1 and TRBJ2-1; D gene uncertain. This CDR3 is 17 amino acids long. Trimming removed 4 bases at V and 1 base at J, with 17 bases between. Germline V CDR1 and CDR2: MNHNS, SASEGT. The CDR3 region has the DNA TGTGCCAGCAGTGCCTCTCTTTGGGCTCCGTCCTACAATGAGCAGTTCTTC. As protein: CASSASLWAPSYNEQFF.

This clone showed up just once. V and J are TRBV7-9 and TRBJ1-2; the D is unclear. The CDR3 extends over 13 amino acids. Trimming took off 3 bases at V and 5 bases at J, with 10 bases between the two ends. Germline V gives CDR1 SEHNR, CDR2 FQNEAQ (reference sequence). The CDR3, as DNA: TGTGCCAGCAGCTTGGGCAGAACTTATGGCTACACCTTC. It is translated as CASSLGRTYGYTF. The entire variable domain, with the rest obtained from reference TRBV7-9 and TRBJ1-2, is as follows: DTGVSQNPRHKITKRGQNVTFRCDPISEHNRLYWYRQTLGQGPEFLTYFQNEAQLEKSRLLSDRFSAERPKGSFSTLEIQRTEQGDSAMYLCASSLGRTYGYTFGSGTRLTVV.

The chain is built from TRBV6-9 and TRBJ2-1; D gene unclear. CDR1 MNHGY and CDR2 SVAAGI come from the germline V gene. CDR3 size: 12 residues. Deletions cut 10 bases from V and 9 bases from J, with 16 bases between. CDR3 sequence reads: CATTKFGPEQFF. CDR3 DNA: TGTGCCACTACTAAGTTTGGCCCTGAGCAGTTCTTC.

The chain recombines TRBV7-9 with TRBJ2-3; tentatively, D is TRBD2 (7 bases). CDR1 SEHNR and CDR2 FQNEAQ come from the germline V gene (reference sequence). V was trimmed by 5 bases and J by 2 bases, leaving 14 bases between them. The CDR3 sequence is 15 residues long. The CDR3 DNA follows: TGTGCCAGCAGCCCACCCCGGGGGGCCACAGATACGCAGTATTTT. It encodes CASSPPRGATDTQYF.

For this clone: The same CDR3 arises from other DNA sequences in this sample as well. The chain recombines TRBV5-1 with TRBJ1-2; D unresolved. Per germline, CDR1 SGHRS and CDR2 YFSETQ. The length of the CDR3 is 14 residues. V lost 0 bases to trimming and J lost 2 bases, with 8 bases between them. The CDR3 nucleotides are TGCGCCAGCAGCTTGGCCGGCTTAAACTATGGCTACACCTTC. Translated, it gives CASSLAGLNYGYTF.

This clone was counted between two and nine times. The rearrangement links TRBV7-9 to TRBJ2-7; D possibly corresponds to TRBD1 (5 bases). This CDR3 has 11 amino acids. Trimming pared 7 bases from V and 4 bases from J, leaving 8 bases between. The germline V gene has CDR1 SEHNR and CDR2 FQNEAQ (reference sequence). This chain's CDR3 is CASTSGYEQYF. DNA for the CDR3: TGTGCCAGCACCTCAGGGTACGAGCAGTACTTC.

V and J are TRBV7-9 and TRBJ2-7; D remains unclear. CDR3 length: 13 residues. The germline V gene encodes CDR1 SEHNR and CDR2 FQNEAQ (reference sequence). The V and J ends lost 5 bases and 2 bases respectively, with 10 bases between them. CDR3 residues: CASSPVFTYEQYF. The CDR3 DNA reads as TGTGCCAGCAGCCCGGTTTTTACCTACGAGCAGTACTTC. The whole variable domain, filled in from reference TRBV7-9 and TRBJ2-7, reads DTGVSQNPRHKITKRGQNVTFRCDPISEHNRLYWYRQTLGQGPEFLTYFQNEAQLEKSRLLSDRFSAERPKGSFSTLEIQRTEQGDSAMYLCASSPVFTYEQYFGPGTRLTVT.

The V gene is TRBV4-2, the J gene TRBJ1-5; TRBD1 is a possible D gene (6 bases). V lost 0 bases to trimming and J lost 2 bases, with 17 bases between them. The CDR3 is made up of 18 amino acids. CDR1 LGHNA and CDR2 YNFKEQ come from the germline V gene. The CDR3 DNA follows: TGTGCCAGCAGCCAAGACCGACAGGAAATAGCGGGCAATCAGCCCCAGCATTTT. It yields the protein CASSQDRQEIAGNQPQHF.

The chain is built from TRBV7-9 and TRBJ2-7, with a tentative D call TRBD2 (6 bases). Germline V gene sequence: CDR1 SEHNR, CDR2 FQNEAQ (reference sequence). V was pared by 2 bases and J by 1 base, with 15 bases between. The CDR3 covers 16 residues. The CDR3 DNA follows: TGTGCCAGCAGCTTAATAGGGCCGGGAGAGTCCTACGAGCAGTACTTC. Residues: CASSLIGPGESYEQYF.

The V call is TRBV11-2, the J call TRBJ2-7, with D perhaps matching TRBD2 (6 bases). Trimming removed 4 bases from V and 5 bases from J, with 15 bases in between. Germline CDR1 is SGHAT and CDR2 is FQNNGV. CDR3 length: 14 amino acids. As DNA, the CDR3 is TGTGCCAGCAGCTATAGCGGTCTTAGGGACGAGCAGTACTTC. Amino acid sequence: CASSYSGLRDEQYF.

V usage is TRBV5-1 and J usage is TRBJ2-7; no clear D. The ends were cut back, 0 bases at V and 2 bases at J, with 9 bases in the middle. The CDR3 has 14 residues. From germline, CDR1 is SGHRS and CDR2 YFSETQ. The CDR3 protein is CASSLGAGPYEQYF. CDR3 nucleotides: TGCGCCAGCAGCTTGGGGGCAGGCCCCTACGAGCAGTACTTC. The entire variable domain, with the rest obtained from reference TRBV5-1 and TRBJ2-7, is as follows: KAGVTQTPRYLIKTRGQQVTLSCSPISGHRSVSWYQQTPGQGLQFLFEYFSETQRNKGNFPGRFSGRQFSNSRSEMNVSTLELGDSALYLCASSLGAGPYEQYFGPGTRLTVT.

This sequence joins TRBV19 and TRBJ2-1; D might be TRBD2 (6 bases). V lost 6 bases and J lost 11, with 11 bases in between. This CDR3 is built from 11 residues. Germline CDR1 reads LNHDA; CDR2 reads SQIVND (reference sequence). CDR3 protein: CASSHGGKQFF. DNA for the CDR3: TGTGCCAGTAGCCATGGCGGGAAGCAGTTCTTC.

The rearrangement uses TRBV10-3 and TRBJ2-7; 7 bases agree with TRBD1. CDR1 is ENHRY and CDR2 is SYGVKD in the germline V gene. This CDR3 is built from 12 residues. With 6 bases clipped from V and 5 bases from J, the junction kept 4 bases outside the gene matches. The CDR3 sequence: CAIRITGDEQYF. CDR3 sequence (DNA): TGTGCCATCAGGATTACAGGGGACGAGCAGTACTTC.

The chain is built from TRBV4-1 and TRBJ1-2; 8 bases agree with TRBD1. The V gene end was trimmed by 1 base and the J gene end by 4 bases; junction bases not matched to a gene: 2. Germline V gives CDR1 MGHRA, CDR2 YSYEKL. The CDR3 is made up of 14 amino acids. CDR3 sequence reads: CASSQAGGSYGYTF. CDR3 bases: TGCGCCAGCAGCCAAGCAGGGGGCAGCTATGGCTACACCTTC.

This chain uses TRBV4-1 with TRBJ1-5, with TRBD1 matching 7 bases. This CDR3 comprises 16 residues. V shed 4 bases, J shed 3 bases, and the junction held 9 bases outside the gene matches. The germline CDR1 and CDR2 sequences are MGHRA and YSYEKL. The CDR3 sequence: CASSPRDSTLNQPQHF. The CDR3 region has the DNA TGCGCCAGCAGCCCTAGGGACAGCACACTCAATCAGCCCCAGCATTTT.

The chain joins TRBV5-8 to TRBJ1-5; D not resolved. There are 14 residues in the CDR3. In germline, CDR1 is SGHTS, CDR2 YDEGEE. Trimming took off 1 base at V and 0 bases at J, with 5 bases between the two ends. Here the CDR3 DNA reads TGTGCCAGCAGCTTGTACTCTAGCAATCAGCCCCAGCATTTT. Translated, it gives CASSLYSSNQPQHF.

The gene calls are TRBV13 and TRBJ1-2, with TRBD1 matching over 10 bases. In germline, CDR1 is PRHDT, CDR2 FYEKMQ (reference sequence). V shed 5 bases, J shed 4 bases, and the junction held 7 bases outside the gene matches. The length of the CDR3 is 15 residues. The CDR3 region has the DNA TGTGCCAGCAGCCCTCGGACAGGGGGGGTCTATGGCTACACCTTC. Translation: CASSPRTGGVYGYTF.